This T cell receptor beta chain was sequenced in a study of cytomegalovirus exposure and HLA in healthy donors. On the study more broadly: Researchers found that approximately 80% of 350 to 500 genotyped donors fell within the Caucasian-associated ancestry cluster. Regarding the study as a whole: Both high specificity and high sensitivity reportedly marked the classifier's diagnosis of cytomegalovirus status. Most of the TCR beta V segments (in an earlier analysis) were productive either about 87% or about 30% of the time.

PCR used 60 Vbeta primers and 13 Jbeta primers. Method: immunoSEQ multiplex PCR; TCRdb's copy keeps in-frame clones and lacks some. The sample includes roughly 150,000 clones, about three quarters of them seen just once. This CDR3 has 16 residues. Germline V gene data show CDR1 as SGHVS and CDR2 as FNYEAQ. The V and J ends lost 3 bases and 1 base respectively, with 15 bases between them. Note on this clone: What it recognizes is unknown.

The clonotype originates from a woman aged 25-40 years in good health and CMV-seronegative. This sequence joins TRBV7-6 and TRBJ1-1; TRBD1 might be the D (5 bases). Sequenced input: PBMCs. Written as DNA, the CDR3 is TGTGCCAGCAGCTTGAATCAGGGCCCGGGGAACACTGAAGCTTTCTTT. It yields the protein CASSLNQGPGNTEAFF.